Sequencing of this T cell receptor (beta chain) was carried out in a study of cytomegalovirus exposure and HLA in healthy donors. Study-wide context: The 90 to 150 validation repertoires used the same platform as the 550 to 750 first-cohort repertoires, a later analysis reported. Study results and limitations: Rare TCR sequences predominated, though certain public TCRs were found in many donors.

The donors formed part of the approximately 110-subject validation cohort, distinct from the roughly 630-subject first cohort. The trim removed 6 bases at V and 7 bases at J, leaving 7 bases unmatched. Germline CDR1 is SNHLY and CDR2 is FYNNEI. The CDR3 consists of 13 residues. To note about this clone: Antigen: not known.

Using immunoSEQ multiplex PCR, the repertoire was profiled, and TCRdb retains in-frame clones only, with some absent. The sample contains fewer than 400,000 clones, about nine tenths of which appear only once. Sequencing was done on a sample of PBMCs. The source of this sequence is a woman younger than 30 in good health and CMV-seronegative. This chain connects TRBV2 to TRBJ1-2, with TRBD1 matching 8 bases. The CDR3: CASRPQGVFGYTF. In DNA form, the CDR3 reads TGTGCCAGCAGGCCACAGGGGGTCTTTGGCTACACCTTC.